This T cell receptor beta chain was documented in a study of shared clonotypes between healthy human individuals. General study points: Around 4.7% was the fraction of naive CD4 clonotypes found shared across four donors. Across subsets, estimated richness was generally greater for naive than for memory populations.

Regarding this clone: Its antigen is currently unknown.

Assay used: immunoSEQ multiplex PCR; TCRdb lists only in-frame clones, some missing. Counted here are 2 million to 2.5 million clones, 90% to 97% occurring once; the ten biggest clones make up roughly 0.13%. Study donors comprised healthy, HIV-negative adults devoid of recent acute infection or vaccination. Germline CDR1 reads SGHAT; CDR2 reads FQNNGV. The CDR3 runs 16 residues. Trimming took off 0 bases at V and 4 bases at J, with 13 bases between the two ends. What was sequenced was naive CD4+ T cells sorted from blood. Subset noted: CD45RA+ positively selected. The V and J genes are TRBV11-2 and TRBJ1-5; D is perhaps TRBD1 (6 bases). The origin of this receptor is a man aged 18 to 29 in good health. CDR3: CASSLDAQGGNQPQHF. CDR3 in DNA: TGTGCCAGCAGCTTAGACGCACAGGGAGGTAATCAGCCCCAGCATTTT. Together with reference TRBV11-2 and TRBJ1-5, the CDR3 gives the full variable domain: EAGVAQSPRYKIIEKRQSVAFWCNPISGHATLYWYQQILGQGPKLLIQFQNNGVVDDSQLPKDRFSAERLKGVDSTLKIQPAKLEDSAVYLCASSLDAQGGNQPQHFGDGTRLSIL.